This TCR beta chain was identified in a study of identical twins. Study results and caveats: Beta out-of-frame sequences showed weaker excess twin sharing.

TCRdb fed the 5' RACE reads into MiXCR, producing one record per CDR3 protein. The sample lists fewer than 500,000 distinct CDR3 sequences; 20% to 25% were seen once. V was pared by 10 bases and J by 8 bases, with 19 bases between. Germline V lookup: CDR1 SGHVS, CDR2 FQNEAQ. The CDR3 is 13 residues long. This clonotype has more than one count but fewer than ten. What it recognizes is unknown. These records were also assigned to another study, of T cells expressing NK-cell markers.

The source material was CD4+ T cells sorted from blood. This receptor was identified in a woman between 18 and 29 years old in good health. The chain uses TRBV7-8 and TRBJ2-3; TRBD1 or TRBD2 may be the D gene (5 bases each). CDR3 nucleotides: TGTGCCATAACCCGGGGCCCTCAAGGTACGCAGTATTTT. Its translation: CAITRGPQGTQYF.